This T cell receptor beta chain was sequenced during a study of T cell changes during pregnancy in multiple sclerosis. Generated by immunoSEQ multiplex PCR, the TCRdb table keeps only in-frame clones and is missing some. The sample records 98,000 or so clones, about 94% being singletons. The germline gives CDR1 ENHRY, CDR2 SYGVKD. The CDR3 has 15 amino acids. V was clipped by 2 bases and J by 5 bases; unmatched bases: 8. The chain uses TRBV10-3 and TRBJ2-5; 7 bases align to TRBD2. The starting material was peripheral blood, obtained after pregnancy. The sequence derives from a female donor with multiple sclerosis, enrolled in a pregnancy study. CDR3 region: CAISEQGGSDETQYF. The CDR3 nucleotides read TGTGCCATCAGTGAGCAGGGAGGGAGCGACGAGACCCAGTACTTC.